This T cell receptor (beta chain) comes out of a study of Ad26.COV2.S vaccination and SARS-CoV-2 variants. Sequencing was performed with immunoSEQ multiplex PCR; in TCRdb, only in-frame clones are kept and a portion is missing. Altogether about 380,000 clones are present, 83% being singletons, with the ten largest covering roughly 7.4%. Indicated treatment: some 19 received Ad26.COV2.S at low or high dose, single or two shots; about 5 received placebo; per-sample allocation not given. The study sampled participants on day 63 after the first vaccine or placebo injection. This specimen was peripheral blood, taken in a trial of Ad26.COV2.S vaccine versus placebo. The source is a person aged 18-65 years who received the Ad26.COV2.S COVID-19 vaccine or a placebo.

The CDR3 spells CASSQKGLAGGPQGGELFF. For the CDR3, the DNA is TGTGCCAGCAGCCAAAAAGGGCTAGCGGGGGGGCCCCAAGGCGGGGAGCTGTTTTTT. V and J are TRBV3-1 (or the pseudogene TRBV3-2) and TRBJ2-2, with 12 bases aligning to TRBD2. Trimming cost V 2 bases and J 7 bases; bases outside gene matches: 14. CDR3 size: 19 residues. The germline V gene encodes CDR1 LGHDT and CDR2 YNNKEL (reference sequence).